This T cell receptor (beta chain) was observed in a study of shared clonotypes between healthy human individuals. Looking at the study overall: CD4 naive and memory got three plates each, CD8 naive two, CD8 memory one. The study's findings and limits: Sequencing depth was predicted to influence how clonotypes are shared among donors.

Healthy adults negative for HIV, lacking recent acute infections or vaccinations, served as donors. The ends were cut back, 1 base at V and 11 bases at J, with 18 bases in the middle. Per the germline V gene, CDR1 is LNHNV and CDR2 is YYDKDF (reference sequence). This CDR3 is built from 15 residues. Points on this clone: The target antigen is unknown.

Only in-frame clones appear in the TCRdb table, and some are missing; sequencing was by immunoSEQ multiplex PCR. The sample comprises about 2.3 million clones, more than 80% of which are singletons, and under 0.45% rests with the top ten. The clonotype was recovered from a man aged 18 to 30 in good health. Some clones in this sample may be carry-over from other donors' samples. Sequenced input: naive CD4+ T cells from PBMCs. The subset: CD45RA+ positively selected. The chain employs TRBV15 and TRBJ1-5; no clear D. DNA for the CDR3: TGTGCCACCAGCAGAGCCGACTCTACTCGTCGGGCCCAGCATTTT. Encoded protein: CATSRADSTRRAQHF.